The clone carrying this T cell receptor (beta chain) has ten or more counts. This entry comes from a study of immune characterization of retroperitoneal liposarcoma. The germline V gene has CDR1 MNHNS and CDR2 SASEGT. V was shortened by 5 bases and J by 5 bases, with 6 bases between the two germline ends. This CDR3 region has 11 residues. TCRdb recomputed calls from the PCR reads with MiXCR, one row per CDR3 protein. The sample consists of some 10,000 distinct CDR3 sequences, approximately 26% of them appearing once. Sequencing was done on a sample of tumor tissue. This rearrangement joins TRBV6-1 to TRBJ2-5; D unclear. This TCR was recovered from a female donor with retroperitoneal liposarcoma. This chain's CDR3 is CASSSRETQYF. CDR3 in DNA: TGTGCCAGCAGTAGCCGGGAGACCCAGTACTTC.